The rows below give T cell receptor beta chains drawn from one sample of a study of shared clonotypes between healthy human individuals. Measured with immunoSEQ multiplex PCR; TCRdb has only the in-frame clones, and not every one. The data show approximately 1,000,000 clones, about 84% seen once. Sequenced input: memory CD4+ T cells from PBMCs. These receptors were obtained from a man younger than 35 in good health. Some clones in this sample may be carry-over from other donors' samples. Both conserved end residues are part of each CDR3. A D gene is named only where the DNA matches it firmly. Some rows mark clone size as missing; the rest say once, few, many or name a class of expanded clone.

d_call,v_call,j_call,clone_size,cdr3_length,cdr3_aa,cdr3_nt
NA,TRBV2,TRBJ2-6,NA,15,CASSENRVGANVLTF,TGTGCCAGCAGTGAGAACAGGGTTGGGGCCAACGTCCTGACTTTC
NA,TRBV2,TRBJ1-4,NA,14,CASIDGGLNEKLFF,TGTGCCAGCATCGACGGGGGCCTTAATGAAAAACTGTTTTTT
NA,TRBV2,TRBJ2-1,few,14,CASKFQGLGNEQFF,TGTGCCAGCAAATTCCAGGGGCTGGGGAATGAGCAGTTCTTC
NA,TRBV10-1,TRBJ1-2,once,13,CASSEDRSYGYTF,TGCGCCAGCAGCGAAGACAGATCCTATGGCTACACCTTC
NA,TRBV23-1,TRBJ1-1,NA,19,CASSQSGSRGGTMNTEAFF,TGCGCCAGCAGTCAATCGGGAAGCAGGGGAGGGACGATGAACACTGAAGCTTTCTTT
NA,TRBV9,TRBJ2-7,NA,14,CASSVDERPYEQYF,TGTGCCAGCAGCGTAGACGAGCGCCCCTACGAGCAGTACTTC
NA,TRBV20-1,TRBJ1-1,NA,11,CSARRVTEAFF,TGCAGTGCTCGCAGGGTAACTGAAGCTTTCTTT
NA,TRBV5-1,TRBJ1-1,NA,14,CASSLRTVNTEAFF,TGCGCCAGCAGCCTTAGGACAGTGAACACTGAAGCTTTCTTT
NA,TRBV27,TRBJ1-4,NA,14,CASSDYGLNEKLFF,TGTGCCAGCAGTGATTATGGACTTAATGAAAAACTGTTTTTT
TRBD1,TRBV11-3,TRBJ2-7,NA,15,CASSLRTGNYDEQYF,TGTGCCAGCAGCTTGAGGACAGGTAACTACGACGAGCAGTACTTC
TRBD1,TRBV29-1,TRBJ1-4,NA,17,CSVSKDRGGPTNEKLFF,TGCAGCGTTTCCAAGGACAGGGGAGGCCCAACTAATGAAAAACTGTTTTTT
TRBD1,TRBV18,TRBJ2-1,NA,13,CASSPGQANEQFF,TGTGCCAGCTCACCAGGACAGGCCAATGAGCAGTTCTTC
NA,TRBV18,TRBJ2-2,NA,14,CASSPIPEGGELFF,TGTGCCAGCTCACCAATCCCGGAGGGCGGGGAGCTGTTTTTT
TRBD2,TRBV30,TRBJ2-5,NA,15,CAWRQTSGRFGTQYF,TGTGCCTGGAGGCAGACTAGCGGGAGGTTCGGGACCCAGTACTTC
NA,TRBV28,TRBJ1-2,NA,12,CASNRANYGYTF,TGTGCCAGCAACAGGGCTAACTATGGCTACACCTTC
TRBD2,TRBV28,TRBJ2-5,few,14,CASSTPSGKETQYF,TGTGCCAGCAGTACCCCTAGCGGGAAAGAGACCCAGTACTTC
TRBD1,TRBV7-3,TRBJ1-2,NA,14,CASSRTGGDYGYTF,TGTGCCAGCAGCCGGACAGGGGGCGACTATGGCTACACCTTC
NA,TRBV7-2,TRBJ2-2,NA,14,CASSSQMNTGELFF,TGTGCCAGCAGCTCCCAAATGAACACCGGGGAGCTGTTTTTT
TRBD2,TRBV18,TRBJ2-1,NA,17,CASSEIGLAASYNEQFF,TGTGCCAGCTCAGAGATTGGGCTAGCGGCTTCCTACAATGAGCAGTTCTTC
TRBD1,TRBV15,TRBJ2-5,NA,16,CATSKIKFRGPETQYF,TGTGCCACCAGCAAGATAAAATTCAGGGGGCCGGAGACCCAGTACTTC
TRBD1,TRBV18,TRBJ2-7,NA,15,CASSPGQGQSYEQYF,TGTGCCAGCTCACCAGGACAGGGTCAGTCCTACGAGCAGTACTTC
NA,TRBV2,TRBJ1-4,NA,12,CASSPEREKLFF,TGTGCCAGCAGTCCAGAACGGGAAAAACTGTTTTTT
TRBD1,TRBV2,TRBJ1-5,NA,13,CASRDRDYQPQHF,TGTGCCAGCCGGGACAGGGACTATCAGCCCCAGCATTTT